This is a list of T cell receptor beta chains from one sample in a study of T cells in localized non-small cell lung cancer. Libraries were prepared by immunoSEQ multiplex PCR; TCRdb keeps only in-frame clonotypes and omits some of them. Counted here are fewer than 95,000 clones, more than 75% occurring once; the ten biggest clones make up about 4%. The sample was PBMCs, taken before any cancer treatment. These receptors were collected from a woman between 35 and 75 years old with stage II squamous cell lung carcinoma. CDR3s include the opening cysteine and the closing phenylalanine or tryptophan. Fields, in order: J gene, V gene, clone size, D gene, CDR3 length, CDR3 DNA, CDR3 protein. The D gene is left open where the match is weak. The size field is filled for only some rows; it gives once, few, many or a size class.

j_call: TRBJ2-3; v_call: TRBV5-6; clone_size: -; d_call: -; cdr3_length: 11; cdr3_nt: TGTGCCAGCAGCCTCGCAGATACGCAGTATTTT; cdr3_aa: CASSLADTQYF
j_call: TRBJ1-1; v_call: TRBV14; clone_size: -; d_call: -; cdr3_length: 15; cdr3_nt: TGTGCCAGCAGCCAAGAATTGGGCCCGAACACTGAAGCTTTCTTT; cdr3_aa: CASSQELGPNTEAFF
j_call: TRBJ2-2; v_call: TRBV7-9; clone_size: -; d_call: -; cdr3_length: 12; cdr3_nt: TGTGCCAGCGCCGGTGAGGGCGGGGAGCTGTTTTTT; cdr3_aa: CASAGEGGELFF
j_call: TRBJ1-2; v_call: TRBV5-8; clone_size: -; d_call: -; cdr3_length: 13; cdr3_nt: TGTGCCAGCAGCTGGGACCTTGATGATGGCTACACCTTC; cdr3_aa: CASSWDLDDGYTF
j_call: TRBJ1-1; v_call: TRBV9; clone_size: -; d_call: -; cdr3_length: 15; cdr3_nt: TGTGCCAGCAGCAGCGGGGGCCCATGGAACACTGAAGCTTTCTTT; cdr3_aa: CASSSGGPWNTEAFF
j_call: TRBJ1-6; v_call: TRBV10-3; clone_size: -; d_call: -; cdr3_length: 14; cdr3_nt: TGTGCCATCAGTGAGTCAGGGAGGAATTCACCCCTCCACTTT; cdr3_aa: CAISESGRNSPLHF
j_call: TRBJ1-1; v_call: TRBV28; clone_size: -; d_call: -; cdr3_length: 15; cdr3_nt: TGTGCCAGCAGTTCTCCCCGCGTCGGGTCCTCTGAAGCTTTCTTT; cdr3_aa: CASSSPRVGSSEAFF
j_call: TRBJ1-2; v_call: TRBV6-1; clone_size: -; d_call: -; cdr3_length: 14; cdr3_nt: TGTGCCAGCCGGGCAGGGGCTTCCATCTATGGCTACACCTTC; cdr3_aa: CASRAGASIYGYTF
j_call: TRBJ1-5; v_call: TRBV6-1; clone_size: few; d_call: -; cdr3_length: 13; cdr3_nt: TGTGCCGGAGCTACAGCCGGCAATCAGCCCCAGCATTTT; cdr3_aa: CAGATAGNQPQHF
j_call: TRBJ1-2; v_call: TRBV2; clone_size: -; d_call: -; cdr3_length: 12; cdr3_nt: TGTGCCAGCAGTGAAGCGGCGTATGGCTACACCTTC; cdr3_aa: CASSEAAYGYTF
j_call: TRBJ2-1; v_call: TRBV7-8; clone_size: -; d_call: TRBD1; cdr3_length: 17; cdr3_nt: TGTGCCAGCAGCATAAGACAGGGGGATAAGTGGTACAATGAGCAGTTCTTC; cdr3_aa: CASSIRQGDKWYNEQFF
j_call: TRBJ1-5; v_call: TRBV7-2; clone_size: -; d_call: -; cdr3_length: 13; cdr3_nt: TGTGCCAGCAGCTTAGTTTGGGGTCAGCCCCAGCATTTT; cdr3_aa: CASSLVWGQPQHF
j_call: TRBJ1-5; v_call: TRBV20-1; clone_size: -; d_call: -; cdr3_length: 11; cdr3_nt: TGCAGTGCTAAGGGGGTTCAGCCCCAGCATTTT; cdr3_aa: CSAKGVQPQHF
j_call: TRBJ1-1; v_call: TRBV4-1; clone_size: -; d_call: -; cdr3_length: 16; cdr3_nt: TGCGCCAGCAGCCCTTCTCCGGTCCTCCAGAACACTGAAGCTTTCTTT; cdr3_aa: CASSPSPVLQNTEAFF
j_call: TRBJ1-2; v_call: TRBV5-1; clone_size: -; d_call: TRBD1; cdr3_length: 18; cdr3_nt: TGCGCCAGCGCTCAAATTCTGACAGGGGGCCGGGGGCCCCATGGCTACACCTTC; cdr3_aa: CASAQILTGGRGPHGYTF
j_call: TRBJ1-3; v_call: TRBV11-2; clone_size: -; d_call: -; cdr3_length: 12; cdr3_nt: TGTGCCAGCAGCTTGTCTGGAAACACCATATATTTT; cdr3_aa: CASSLSGNTIYF
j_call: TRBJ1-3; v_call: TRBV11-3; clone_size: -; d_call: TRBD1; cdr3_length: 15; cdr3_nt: TGTGCCAGCAGCCCCGGACAGGGGCCAGGAAACACCATATATTTT; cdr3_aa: CASSPGQGPGNTIYF
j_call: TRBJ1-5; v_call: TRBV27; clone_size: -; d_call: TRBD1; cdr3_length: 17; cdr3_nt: TGTGCCAGCAGTACGTCAACAGGGGGGTATGACAATCAGCCCCAGCATTTT; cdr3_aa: CASSTSTGGYDNQPQHF
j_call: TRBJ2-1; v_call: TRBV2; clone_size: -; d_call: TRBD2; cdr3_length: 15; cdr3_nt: TGTGCCAGCAGTGATGGACGGGGGGCCTACAATGAGCAGTTCTTC; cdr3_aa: CASSDGRGAYNEQFF
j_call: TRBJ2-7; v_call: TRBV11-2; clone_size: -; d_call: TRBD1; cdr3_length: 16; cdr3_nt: TGTGCCAGCAGCGGAGCCGGGACAGGGAATATCTACGAGCAGTACTTC; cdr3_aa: CASSGAGTGNIYEQYF
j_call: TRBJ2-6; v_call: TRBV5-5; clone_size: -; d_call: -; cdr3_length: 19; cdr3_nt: TGTGCCAGCAGGGGTCCGACAGGCCCAACCGACTCTGGGGCCAACGTCCTGACTTTC; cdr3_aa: CASRGPTGPTDSGANVLTF
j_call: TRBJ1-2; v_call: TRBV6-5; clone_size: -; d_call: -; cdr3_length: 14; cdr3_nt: TGTGCCAGCAGTTACTCGACGACCTCATATGGCTACACCTTC; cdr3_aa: CASSYSTTSYGYTF
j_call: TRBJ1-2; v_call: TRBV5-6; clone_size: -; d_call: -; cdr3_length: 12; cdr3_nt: TGTGCCAGCAGCCTTAGGAGTCGGGGCTACACCTTC; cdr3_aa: CASSLRSRGYTF
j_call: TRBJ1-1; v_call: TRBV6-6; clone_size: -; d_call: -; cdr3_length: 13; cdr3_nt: TGTGCCAGCAGTAATACAGGGCTCACTGAAGCTTTCTTT; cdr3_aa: CASSNTGLTEAFF
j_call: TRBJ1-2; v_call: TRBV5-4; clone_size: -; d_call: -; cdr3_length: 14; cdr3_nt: TGTGCCAGCAGCCGGCGGGGAGGGAACTATGGCTACACCTTC; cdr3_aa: CASSRRGGNYGYTF
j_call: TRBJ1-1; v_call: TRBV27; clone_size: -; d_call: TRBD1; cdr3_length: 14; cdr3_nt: TGTGCCAGCAGTTCCAGGGGGATGAACACTGAAGCTTTCTTT; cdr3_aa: CASSSRGMNTEAFF
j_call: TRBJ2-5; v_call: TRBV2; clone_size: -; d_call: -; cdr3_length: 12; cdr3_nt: TGTGCCAGCAGTGCGGCAGTAGAGGGCCAGTACTTC; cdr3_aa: CASSAAVEGQYF
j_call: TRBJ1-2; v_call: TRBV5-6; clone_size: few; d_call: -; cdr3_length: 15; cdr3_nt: TGTGCCAGCAGCTCTAGGGCACGACTTAACTATGGCTACACCTTC; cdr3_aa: CASSSRARLNYGYTF
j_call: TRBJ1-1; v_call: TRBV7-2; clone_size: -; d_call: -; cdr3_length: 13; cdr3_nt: TGTGCCAGCAGCTTTCTCCAGGGAGGTGAAGCTTTCTTT; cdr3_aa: CASSFLQGGEAFF
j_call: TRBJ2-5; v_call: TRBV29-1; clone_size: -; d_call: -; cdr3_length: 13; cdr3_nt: TGCAGCGTTGCAGGCAGGGTCCAAGAGACCCAGTACTTC; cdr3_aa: CSVAGRVQETQYF
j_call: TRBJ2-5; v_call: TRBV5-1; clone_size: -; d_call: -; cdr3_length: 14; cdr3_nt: TGCGCCAGCAGCTTGGGTCTAGCGAGGGAGACCCAGTACTTC; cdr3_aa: CASSLGLARETQYF
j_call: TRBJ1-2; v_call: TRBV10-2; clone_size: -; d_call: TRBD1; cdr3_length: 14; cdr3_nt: TGCGCCAGCTGCCGGGACAGGACTAACTATGGCTACACCTTC; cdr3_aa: CASCRDRTNYGYTF
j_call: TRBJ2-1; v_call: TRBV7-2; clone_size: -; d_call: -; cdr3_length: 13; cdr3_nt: TGTGCCAGCAGCTTAGCGCCGGGCCCTAAGCAGTTCTTC; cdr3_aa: CASSLAPGPKQFF
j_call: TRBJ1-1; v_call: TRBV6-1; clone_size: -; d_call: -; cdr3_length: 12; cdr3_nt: TGTGCCAGCAGTATCTTAAGCACTGAAGCTTTCTTT; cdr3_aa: CASSILSTEAFF
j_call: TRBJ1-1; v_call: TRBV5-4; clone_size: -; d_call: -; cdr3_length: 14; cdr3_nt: TGTGCCAGCAGCTCCCTTAGACAGAACACTGAAGCTTTCTTT; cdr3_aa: CASSSLRQNTEAFF
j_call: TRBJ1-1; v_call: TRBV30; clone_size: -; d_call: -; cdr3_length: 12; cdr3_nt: TGTGCCTGGAGTGTAAAAGGCACTGAAGCTTTCTTT; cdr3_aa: CAWSVKGTEAFF
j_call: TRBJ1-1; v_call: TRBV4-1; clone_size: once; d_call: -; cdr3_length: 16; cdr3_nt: TGCGCCAGCAGCCTCGACGAAAGGATGCGGAACACTGAAGCTTTCTTT; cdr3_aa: CASSLDERMRNTEAFF
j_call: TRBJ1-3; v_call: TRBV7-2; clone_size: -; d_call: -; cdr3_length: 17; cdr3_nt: TGTGCCAGCAGCTTATTTGACAAACGGTACTCTGGAAACACCATATATTTT; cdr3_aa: CASSLFDKRYSGNTIYF
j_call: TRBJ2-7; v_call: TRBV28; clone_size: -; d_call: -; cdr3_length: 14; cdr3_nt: TGTGCCACCTCACTTCCCGGCCGGGCCTACGAGCAGTACTTC; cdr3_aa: CATSLPGRAYEQYF
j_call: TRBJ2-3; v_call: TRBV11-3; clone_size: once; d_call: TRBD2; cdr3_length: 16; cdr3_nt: TGTGCCAGCAGCCCATCGACTAGCGGGAGTATAAATACGCAGTATTTT; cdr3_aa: CASSPSTSGSINTQYF
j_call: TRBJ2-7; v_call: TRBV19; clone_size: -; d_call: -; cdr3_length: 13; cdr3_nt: TGTGCCAGTAGTGCAACGGCGTTCTACGAGCAGTACTTC; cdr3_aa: CASSATAFYEQYF
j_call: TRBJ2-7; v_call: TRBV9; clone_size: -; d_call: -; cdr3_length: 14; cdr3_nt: TGTGCCAGCAGCGTAGAGCCCTTCTCAGGCGAGCAGTACTTC; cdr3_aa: CASSVEPFSGEQYF
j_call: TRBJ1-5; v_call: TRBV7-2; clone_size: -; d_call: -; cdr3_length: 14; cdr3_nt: TGTGCCAGCAGCTTAGCAGCGGGCGCCAACCTCCAGCATTTT; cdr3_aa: CASSLAAGANLQHF
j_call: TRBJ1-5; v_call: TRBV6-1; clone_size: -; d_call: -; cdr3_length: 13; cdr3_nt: TGTGCCAGCAGTCTTCCTAGCAATCAGCCCCAGCATTTT; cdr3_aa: CASSLPSNQPQHF
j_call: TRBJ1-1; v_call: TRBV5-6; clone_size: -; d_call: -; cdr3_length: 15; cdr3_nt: TGTGCCAGCAGCTTTCGTCCGGTAGGATCTTCTGAAGCTTTCTTT; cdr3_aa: CASSFRPVGSSEAFF
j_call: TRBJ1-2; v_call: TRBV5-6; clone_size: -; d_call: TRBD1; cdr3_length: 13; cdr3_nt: TGTGCCAGCAGTCGGACAGGGGGCGAGGGCTACACCTTC; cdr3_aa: CASSRTGGEGYTF
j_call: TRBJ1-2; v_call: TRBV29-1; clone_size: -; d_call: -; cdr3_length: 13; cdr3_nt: TGCAGCGTTGGGACGGCGAGCGGCTATGGCTACACCTTC; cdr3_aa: CSVGTASGYGYTF
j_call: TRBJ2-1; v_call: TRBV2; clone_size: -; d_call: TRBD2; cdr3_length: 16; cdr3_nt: TGTGCCAGCAGTGAAGCCAGCGGGAGGGGGGGCAATGAGCAGTTCTTC; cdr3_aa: CASSEASGRGGNEQFF
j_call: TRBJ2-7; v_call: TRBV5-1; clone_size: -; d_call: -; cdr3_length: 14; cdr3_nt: TGCGCCAGCGCCTCTTCTATAACCTCCTACGAGCAGTACTTC; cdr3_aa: CASASSITSYEQYF
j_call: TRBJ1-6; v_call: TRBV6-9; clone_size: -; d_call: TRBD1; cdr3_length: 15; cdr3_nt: TGTGCCACACGCCGGGACAGGGAAAGGAGTTCACCCCTCCACTTT; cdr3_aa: CATRRDRERSSPLHF
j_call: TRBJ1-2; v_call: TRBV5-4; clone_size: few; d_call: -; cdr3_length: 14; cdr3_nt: TGTGCCAGCAGCTTGGATTCGGCCGACTATGGCTACACCTTC; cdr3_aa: CASSLDSADYGYTF
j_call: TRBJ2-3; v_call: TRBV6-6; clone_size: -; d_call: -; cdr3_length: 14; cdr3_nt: TGTGCCAGCAGTACTGGGACTCTCGCAGATACGCAGTATTTT; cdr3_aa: CASSTGTLADTQYF